This TCR beta chain was documented in a study of OX40 agonist ivuxolimab in advanced cancers. Profiling relied on immunoSEQ multiplex PCR, and the TCRdb table lists in-frame clones only, not all of them. The sample has tens of thousands of clones, just over 85% seen once. Study outcomes and limitations: Compared with others, partial responders at 0.1-3.0 mg/kg displayed clonal expansion among the lowest. At 0.1 to 3.0 mg/kg and by week 6, clonal expansion occurred in CD4+ and CD8+ blood T cells.

V dropped 1 base and J dropped 6 bases, with 9 bases sitting between them. CDR3 size: 14 residues. Germline lookup yields CDR1 SEHNR and CDR2 FQNEAQ (reference sequence). A word on this clone: What it recognizes is unknown.

This sequence was found in an adult with an advanced solid tumor such as melanoma, head and neck, liver or kidney cancer. The chain has TRBV7-9 and TRBJ2-2; no clear D gene. The sequences come from CD4+ or CD8+ T cells sorted from blood, collected in a trial of the OX40 agonist ivuxolimab. The CDR3 DNA is TGTGCCAGCAGCTTAGATGTGGGTGCCGGGGAGCTGTTTTTT. Its translation: CASSLDVGAGELFF.